Described below is a single T cell receptor beta chain sequence and its context. What it binds is unknown. The data derive from a study of blood T cells in healthy people across ages. Findings of the study overall: Estimated diversity that came from one million T cells was considered an underestimate.

A second PCR, run for roughly 6 to 11 cycles, used a sample-barcoded 5' primer plus a J-beta primer mix. With 12 random nucleotides, a template-switch adaptor tagged each individual cDNA molecule. Every sample produced at least 2.5 million CDR3-containing paired-end reads. From the 5' RACE reads, TCRdb called clonotypes with MiXCR, one entry per CDR3 protein. Of about 1 million distinct CDR3 sequences in the sample, 35% to 55% were seen once. CDR3 length: 12 amino acids. Germline CDR1 SQVTM, CDR2 ANQGSEA. V was trimmed by 6 bases and J by 6 bases, leaving 12 bases between them. Sequences were obtained from blood. The rearrangement joins TRBV29-1 to TRBJ2-1; D possibly corresponds to TRBD2 (5 bases). The source of this sequence is a woman aged 60-75 years in good health. This chain's CDR3 is CSVEHRGNEQFF. The CDR3 region has the DNA TGCAGCGTCGAGCACCGGGGCAATGAGCAGTTCTTC.